The clone carrying this T cell receptor beta chain was counted only a few times. Its antigen is currently unknown. This entry belongs to a study of molecular identifiers for immune sequencing clone quantification. Background on the study: Replicate runs used RNA from roughly 20,000 or 100,000 naive CD8 cells, which was split five ways into aliquots, and four of those aliquots were then sequenced. Findings and limits, study-wide: Clones that exceeded 20 RNA copies held over 98% of effector molecules, yet under 1% in naive cells. Highly expanded clone sizes could be underestimated by identical TCR molecules sharing a barcode.

Previously published methods and listed TCR primers were used for the bulk TCR libraries. TCRdb re-called the PCR reads through MiXCR, storing one row per CDR3 protein. Of approximately 630,000 distinct CDR3 sequences listed, 25% were seen once; the top ten hold about 0.81%. Germline V gene lookup returns CDR1 LGHNA and CDR2 YSLEER. The CDR3 is 15 residues long. Trimming shortened V by 3 bases and J by 3 bases, and 14 bases separated the two germline ends. This TCR came from a human donor in good health. Some libraries in this study had Jurkat cell RNA spiked in. The chain combines TRBV4-3 with TRBJ1-1, with D hard to call. Sequencing was done on a sample of naive CD8+ T cells from blood, with Jurkat cell RNA spiked in. Subset noted: FACS-sorted CD8+CD4-CCR7+CD45RA+ naive T cells. As DNA, the CDR3 is TGCGCCAGCAGCCAGGATTGGGTGTTCGACACTGAAGCTTTCTTT. It is translated as CASSQDWVFDTEAFF.